The sequence of this TCR beta chain was determined in a study of technical replicates of blood from several donors. The repertoire was sequenced with immunoSEQ multiplex PCR; TCRdb's copy has only in-frame clones and lacks some. This sample carries 80,000 or so clones, roughly 98% of them seen once, and the ten largest clones take approximately 0.2%. The V end lost 0 bases, the J end lost 1 base, and 9 bases lay between the germline ends. This CDR3 is built from 15 residues. Germline V gene sequence: CDR1 KGHSH, CDR2 LQKENI. This TCR was recovered from a human donor in good health. The rearrangement uses TRBV18 and TRBJ1-1; D possibly corresponds to TRBD1 (5 bases). Sequencing was carried out using T cells isolated from PBMCs. CDR3 nucleotides: TGTGCCAGCTCACCACCGGTAAGGGGGAACACTGAAGCTTTCTTT. It yields the protein CASSPPVRGNTEAFF.